A single sample is the source of the 27 T cell receptor beta chains below, sequenced in a study of cytomegalovirus exposure and HLA in healthy donors. The primer mix had 60 Vbeta and 13 Jbeta primers. Only in-frame clones appear in the TCRdb table, and some are missing; sequencing was by immunoSEQ multiplex PCR. The sample has about 84,000 clones, just under 80% seen once. The specimen was PBMCs. The receptors were sampled from a male donor in good health and CMV-seropositive.

The chain carries TRBV5-1 and TRBJ1-2, with 11 bases fitting TRBD1. The CDR3 loop spans 14 amino acids. J was trimmed by 5 bases and V by 3 bases; bases with no gene match: 3. In germline, CDR1 is SGHRS, CDR2 YFSETQ. CDR3: CASSSGQGAYGYTF. CDR3 DNA: TGCGCCAGCAGCTCCGGACAGGGGGCTTATGGCTACACCTTC. Full variable domain (rest looked up from reference TRBV5-1 and TRBJ1-2): KAGVTQTPRYLIKTRGQQVTLSCSPISGHRSVSWYQQTPGQGLQFLFEYFSETQRNKGNFPGRFSGRQFSNSRSEMNVSTLELGDSALYLCASSSGQGAYGYTFGSGTRLTVV.

The rearrangement joins TRBV21-1 to TRBJ2-1; the D call in the table, TRBD2, was not verified against the DNA. TRBV21-1 constitutes a pseudogene. This CDR3 spans 20 amino acids. This CDR3 reads CASSKTVAGGPRIGYNEQFF. In DNA form, the CDR3 reads TGTGCCAGCAGCAAAACTGTAGCGGGAGGGCCACGTATAGGGTACAATGAGCAGTTCTTC.

This clone was observed a handful of times. The rearrangement joins TRBV5-1 to TRBJ2-3, with 7 bases matching TRBD2. The CDR3 totals 14 residues. Looked up from germline, CDR1 is SGHRS and CDR2 is YFSETQ. The ends lost 5 bases at V and 4 bases at J; junction bases unmatched: 7. CDR3 coding DNA: TGCGCCAGCAGGTTGCGGGAGCTCTCAGATACGCAGTATTTT. Protein product: CASRLRELSDTQYF.

In its sample, this clone was seen once. The rearrangement links TRBV6-5 to TRBJ1-2, with 10 bases matching TRBD1. The ends lost 8 bases at V and 8 bases at J; junction bases unmatched: 14. The germline gives CDR1 MNHEY, CDR2 SVGAGI. The CDR3 covers 15 residues. CDR3 protein: CASVQVDRGQWGYTF. The CDR3 DNA sequence: TGTGCCAGCGTACAAGTCGACAGGGGGCAATGGGGCTACACCTTC.

The chain couples TRBV7-9 to TRBJ2-1; 8 bases are a match to TRBD2. The ends lost 10 bases at V and 4 bases at J; junction bases unmatched: 15. CDR3 length: 16 residues. Germline V gives CDR1 SEHNR, CDR2 FQNEAQ (reference sequence). The CDR3 DNA is TGTGCCATGCAAAGGGGCCAGCGGGAGACTTACAATGAGCAGTTCTTC. Translating it yields CAMQRGQRETYNEQFF. Full variable domain (missing parts from reference TRBV7-9 and TRBJ2-1): DTGVSQNPRHKITKRGQNVTFRCDPISEHNRLYWYRQTLGQGPEFLTYFQNEAQLEKSRLLSDRFSAERPKGSFSTLEIQRTEQGDSAMYLCAMQRGQRETYNEQFFGPGTRLTVL.

CDR3 coding DNA: TGCGCCAGCAGCCAAGTAGGGGGCCGGTACGAGCAGTACTTC. This codes for CASSQVGGRYEQYF. The chain is built from TRBV4-1 and TRBJ2-7, with 7 bases lining up with TRBD1. This CDR3 comprises 14 residues. V was clipped by 1 base and J by 4 bases; unmatched bases: 4. Looked up from germline, CDR1 is MGHRA and CDR2 is YSYEKL.

The V call is TRBV5-6, the J call TRBJ1-1; possibly TRBD1 for D (5 bases). The germline V and J ends were trimmed by 6 bases and 1 base, with 13 bases remaining between them. CDR1 and CDR2 from the germline V gene are SGHDT and YYEEEE. The CDR3 extends over 14 amino acids. CDR3: CASNGAGRNTEAFF. CDR3 DNA: TGTGCCAGCAATGGCGCGGGACGGAACACTGAAGCTTTCTTT.

The genes are TRBV7-2 and TRBJ1-5; the D is unclear. CDR3 length: 13 residues. In germline, CDR1 is SGHTA, CDR2 FQGNSA. V was pared by 1 base and J by 7 bases, with 8 bases between. CDR3 coding DNA: TGTGCCAGCAGCTTAGATTCGGGACAGCCCCAGCATTTT. Protein: CASSLDSGQPQHF.

V is TRBV7-8 and J is TRBJ2-7; TRBD1 might be the D (6 bases). V lost 5 bases to trimming and J lost 5 bases, with 19 bases between them. Germline CDR1 reads SGHVS; CDR2 reads FQNEAQ. The CDR3 contains 15 residues. The DNA for the CDR3 is TGTGCCAGCAGCCCTAGGGGGAGAGCGCTTCACGAGCAGTACTTC. Translated, it gives CASSPRGRALHEQYF. The complete variable domain, with remaining parts taken from reference TRBV7-8 and TRBJ2-7, reads GAGVSQSPRYKVAKRGQDVALRCDPISGHVSLFWYQQALGQGPEFLTYFQNEAQLDKSGLPSDRFFAERPEGSVSTLKIQRTQQEDSAVYLCASSPRGRALHEQYFGPGTRLTVT.

This sequence joins TRBV7-8 and TRBJ2-6, with TRBD2 as a possible D gene (7 bases). Trimming removed 6 bases from V and 3 bases from J, with 15 bases in between. This CDR3 spans 16 amino acids. Germline V CDR1 and CDR2: SGHVS, FQNEAQ. The CDR3 bases are TGTGCCAGCAGAATAGACGGGGGGCTTGGGGCCAACGTCCTGACTTTC. This codes for CASRIDGGLGANVLTF.

The V call is TRBV7-2, the J call TRBJ1-6; TRBD1 matches 10 bases. The CDR3 runs to 16 residues. The V and J ends lost 1 base and 7 bases, in that order; junction bases with no gene match: 4. Germline CDR1 is SGHTA and CDR2 is FQGNSA. The CDR3 nucleotides are TGTGCCAGCAGCTTAGTAGGACAGGGGGGAAATTCACCCCTCCACTTT. Protein product: CASSLVGQGGNSPLHF.

The rearrangement uses TRBV2 and TRBJ1-5; D not certain. CDR3 length equals 15 residues. Germline V gene data show CDR1 as SNHLY and CDR2 as FYNNEI. Trimming took off 2 bases at V and 4 bases at J, with 12 bases between the two ends. The CDR3 here is CASSESGSGNQPQHF. The CDR3 nucleotides are TGTGCCAGCAGTGAATCGGGGTCCGGGAATCAGCCCCAGCATTTT.

CDR3 nucleotide sequence: TGTGCCAGCAGTTCGACAGGGAATAATCAGCCCCAGCATTTT. It codes for CASSSTGNNQPQHF. V and J are TRBV6-5 and TRBJ1-5, with 7 bases aligning to TRBD1. V gave up 4 bases and J gave up 4 bases; unmatched junction bases: 4. CDR3 length equals 14 residues. Germline V gene data show CDR1 as MNHEY and CDR2 as SVGAGI.

This rearrangement joins TRBV7-9 to TRBJ2-7; D not resolved. Trimming took 3 bases from V and 0 from J, leaving 6 bases between them. Per germline, CDR1 SEHNR and CDR2 FQNEAQ (reference sequence). The CDR3 spans 13 residues. The CDR3 region is CASSLKSSYEQYF. In DNA form, the CDR3 reads TGTGCCAGCAGCTTGAAGAGCTCCTACGAGCAGTACTTC. Combining the CDR3 with reference TRBV7-9 and TRBJ2-7 gives the whole variable domain DTGVSQNPRHKITKRGQNVTFRCDPISEHNRLYWYRQTLGQGPEFLTYFQNEAQLEKSRLLSDRFSAERPKGSFSTLEIQRTEQGDSAMYLCASSLKSSYEQYFGPGTRLTVT.

The chain employs TRBV18 and TRBJ1-5; 9 positions match TRBD1. The CDR3 loop spans 17 amino acids. The trim removed 6 bases at V and 6 bases at J, leaving 15 bases unmatched. Germline V gene sequence: CDR1 KGHSH, CDR2 LQKENI. CDR3 sequence (DNA): TGTGCCAGCTCGACTGCCGGGACAGGGCAAGTAAGTCAGCCCCAGCATTTT. Translation: CASSTAGTGQVSQPQHF.

The rearrangement joins TRBV6-5 to TRBJ1-1, with D possibly being TRBD1 (6 bases). The germline V and J ends were trimmed by 6 bases and 11 bases, with 19 bases remaining between them. This CDR3 is built from 13 residues. In germline, CDR1 is MNHEY, CDR2 SVGAGI. The DNA for the CDR3 is TGTGCCAGCAGACCCGACCGACAGGCGAGGGCTTTCTTT. This codes for CASRPDRQARAFF.

The gene calls are TRBV6-5 and TRBJ1-6; 8 positions match TRBD1. This CDR3 region has 16 residues. Germline CDR1 reads MNHEY; CDR2 reads SVGAGI. V was clipped by 4 bases and J by 7 bases; unmatched bases: 9. CDR3 in DNA: TGTGCCAGCAGTTCCCCGGACAGGGCCGGCAATTCACCCCTCCACTTT. This gives the protein CASSSPDRAGNSPLHF.

The CDR3: CASIPQSSVQGYTF. In DNA form, the CDR3 reads TGTGCCAGCATCCCTCAGTCGTCCGTTCAAGGCTACACCTTC. The chain has TRBV28 and TRBJ1-2; D gene ambiguous. V lost 7 bases to trimming and J lost 8 bases, with 20 bases between them. The CDR3 is made up of 14 amino acids. Germline CDR1 MDHEN, CDR2 SYDVKM.

The V and J genes are TRBV6-5 and TRBJ2-5; no reliable D call. CDR3 size: 14 residues. Trimming removed 2 bases from V and 2 bases from J, with 9 bases in between. Germline CDR1 is MNHEY and CDR2 is SVGAGI. In DNA, the CDR3 is TGTGCCAGCAGTTACGGTGTGCTACAAGAGACCCAGTACTTC. The encoded protein is CASSYGVLQETQYF.

The CDR3 DNA reads TGTGCCATCAGTGAGTCCGTTGGGGGGACTAAGAACACTGAAGCTTTCTTT. Encoded protein: CAISESVGGTKNTEAFF. The chain recombines TRBV10-3 with TRBJ1-1; D is perhaps TRBD1 (5 bases). Germline V gene sequence: CDR1 ENHRY, CDR2 SYGVKD. The V end lost 0 bases, the J end lost 1 base, and 15 bases lay between the germline ends. The CDR3 runs 17 residues.

This sequence joins TRBV6-6 and TRBJ2-3; D is perhaps TRBD2 (6 bases). The ends were cut back, 0 bases at V and 0 bases at J, with 10 bases in the middle. The CDR3 sequence is 16 residues long. Germline V gene sequence: CDR1 MNHNY, CDR2 SVGAGI (reference sequence). As DNA, the CDR3 is TGTGCCAGCAGTTACTCTCTAGCGACCAGCACAGATACGCAGTATTTT. Its translation is CASSYSLATSTDTQYF.

CDR3: CASSPLGLEENEQFF. The CDR3, as DNA: TGCGCCAGCAGCCCGCTTGGACTAGAGGAAAATGAGCAGTTCTTC. This sequence joins TRBV5-1 and TRBJ2-1; 7 bases fit TRBD2. V dropped 4 bases and J dropped 7; count of bases not matched to a gene: 11. CDR3 length equals 15 residues. Germline CDR1 reads SGHRS; CDR2 reads YFSETQ.

V is TRBV28 and J is TRBJ2-4, with 8 bases aligning to TRBD1. Trimming removed 3 bases from V and 8 bases from J; junction bases left unmatched: 12. The CDR3 spans 16 residues. Germline V lookup: CDR1 MDHEN, CDR2 SYDVKM. The CDR3 is CASSFLRTGPEDIQYF. CDR3 bases: TGTGCCAGCAGTTTCCTTAGGACAGGGCCTGAAGACATTCAGTACTTC.

The chain links TRBV27 to TRBJ2-1; possibly TRBD2 for D (6 bases). CDR3 length: 16 amino acids. Trimming took 4 bases from V and 6 from J, leaving 19 bases between them. CDR1 and CDR2 from the germline V gene are MNHEY and SMNVEV (reference sequence). For the CDR3, the DNA is TGTGCCAGCAGTTCGCCACTAGCTGGCCCCCTCAATGAGCAGTTCTTC. Its protein is CASSSPLAGPLNEQFF.

In its sample, this clone was seen once. The chain carries TRBV19 and TRBJ2-2, with 7 bases identical to TRBD1. CDR1 and CDR2 (germline): LNHDA, SQIVND (reference sequence). This CDR3 is 15 amino acids long. Trimming cost V 4 bases and J 3 bases; bases outside gene matches: 5. CDR3 in amino acids: CASSTGTEHTGELFF. The CDR3 DNA reads as TGTGCCAGTAGTACCGGGACAGAGCACACCGGGGAGCTGTTTTTT.

The V and J genes are TRBV30 and TRBJ1-5, with 7 bases matching TRBD1. CDR3 length: 14 residues. CDR1 is GTSNPN and CDR2 is SVGIG in the germline V gene (reference sequence). Trimming took 3 bases from V and 7 from J; bases not matched to a gene: 9. The CDR3 protein is CAWSRPGGGQPQHF. The CDR3 DNA follows: TGTGCCTGGAGCAGACCAGGGGGAGGCCAGCCCCAGCATTTT. The full variable domain, rest sourced from reference TRBV30 and TRBJ1-5, is SQTIHQWPATLVQPVGSPLSLECTVEGTSNPNLYWYRQAAGRGLQLLFYSVGIGQISSEVPQNLSASRPQDRQFILSSKKLLLSDSGFYLCAWSRPGGGQPQHFGDGTRLSIL.

In its sample, this clone was seen once. The CDR3, as DNA: TGTGCCAGCAGCGGTCAGATGAACACTGAAGCTTTCTTT. Its protein is CASSGQMNTEAFF. This chain connects TRBV9 to TRBJ1-1, with D hard to call. V was trimmed by 3 bases and J by 0 bases, leaving 6 bases between them. The germline V gene encodes CDR1 SGDLS and CDR2 YYNGEE. The length of the CDR3 is 13 residues.